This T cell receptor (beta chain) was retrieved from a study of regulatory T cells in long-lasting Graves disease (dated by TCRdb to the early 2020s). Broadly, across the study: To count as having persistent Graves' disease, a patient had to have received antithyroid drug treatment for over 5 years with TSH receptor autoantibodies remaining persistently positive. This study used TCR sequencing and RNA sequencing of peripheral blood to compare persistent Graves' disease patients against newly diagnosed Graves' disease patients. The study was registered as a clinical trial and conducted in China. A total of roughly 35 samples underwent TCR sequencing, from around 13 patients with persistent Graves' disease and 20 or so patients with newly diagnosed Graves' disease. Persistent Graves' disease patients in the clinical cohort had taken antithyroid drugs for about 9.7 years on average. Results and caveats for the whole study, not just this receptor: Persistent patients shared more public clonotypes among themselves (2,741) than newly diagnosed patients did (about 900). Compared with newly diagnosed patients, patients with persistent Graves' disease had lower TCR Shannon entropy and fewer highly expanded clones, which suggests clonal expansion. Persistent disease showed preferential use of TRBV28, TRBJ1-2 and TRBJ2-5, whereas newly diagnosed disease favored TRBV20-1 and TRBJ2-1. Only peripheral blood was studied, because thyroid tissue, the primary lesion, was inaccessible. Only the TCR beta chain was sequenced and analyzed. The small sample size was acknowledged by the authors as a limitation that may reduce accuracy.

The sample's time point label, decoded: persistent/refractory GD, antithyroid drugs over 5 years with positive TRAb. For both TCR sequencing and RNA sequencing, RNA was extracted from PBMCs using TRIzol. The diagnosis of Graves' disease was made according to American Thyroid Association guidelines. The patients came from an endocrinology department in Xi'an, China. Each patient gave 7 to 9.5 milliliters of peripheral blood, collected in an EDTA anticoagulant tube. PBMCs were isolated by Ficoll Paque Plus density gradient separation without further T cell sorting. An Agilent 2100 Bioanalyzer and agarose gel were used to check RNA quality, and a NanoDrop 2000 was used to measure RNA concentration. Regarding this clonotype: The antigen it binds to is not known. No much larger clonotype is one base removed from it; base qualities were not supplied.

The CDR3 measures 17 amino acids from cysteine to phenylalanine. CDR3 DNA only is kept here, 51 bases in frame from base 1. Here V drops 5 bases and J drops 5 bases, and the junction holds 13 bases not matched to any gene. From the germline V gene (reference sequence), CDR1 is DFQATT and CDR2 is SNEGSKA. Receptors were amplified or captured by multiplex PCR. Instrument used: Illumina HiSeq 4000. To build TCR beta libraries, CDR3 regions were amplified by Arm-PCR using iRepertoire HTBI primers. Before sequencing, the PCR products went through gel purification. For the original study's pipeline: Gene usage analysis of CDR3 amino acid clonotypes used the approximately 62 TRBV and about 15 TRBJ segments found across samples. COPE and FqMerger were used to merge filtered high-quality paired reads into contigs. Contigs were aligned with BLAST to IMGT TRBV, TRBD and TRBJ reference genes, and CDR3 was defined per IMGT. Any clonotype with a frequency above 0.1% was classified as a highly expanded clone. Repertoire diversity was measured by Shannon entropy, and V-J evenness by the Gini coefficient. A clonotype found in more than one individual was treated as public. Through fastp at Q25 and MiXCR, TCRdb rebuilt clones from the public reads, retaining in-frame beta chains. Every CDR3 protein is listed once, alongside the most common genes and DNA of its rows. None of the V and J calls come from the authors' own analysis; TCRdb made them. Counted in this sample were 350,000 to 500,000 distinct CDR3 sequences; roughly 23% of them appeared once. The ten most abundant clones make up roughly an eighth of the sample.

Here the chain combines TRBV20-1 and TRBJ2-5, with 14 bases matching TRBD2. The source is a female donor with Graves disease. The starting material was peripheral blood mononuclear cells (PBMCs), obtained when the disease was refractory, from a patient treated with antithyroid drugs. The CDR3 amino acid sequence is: CSAPRRLAGGPVETQYF. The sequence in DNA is TGCAGTGCTCCGAGGAGACTAGCGGGAGGGCCAGTGGAGACCCAGTACTTC.